The TCR beta chain under discussion was sequenced for a study of T-cell reconstitution after alpha-beta-depleted transplantation in children (TCRdb year 2016). Background on the whole study: Using TCR repertoire profiling, the study quantitatively followed how T-cell immune reconstitution unfolded in children after TCRalphabeta/CD19-depleted allogeneic hematopoietic cell transplantation. Study-wide conclusions, independent of this receptor: The apparently early recovery of alphabetaT-cell counts about two months after transplant reportedly depended on only several hundred rapidly expanded clones that came from non-depleted graft cells. In some patients, high TCRbeta diversity at day 60 was attributed to recipient T cells and intrathymic progenitors that had survived conditioning. The frequencies of hyperexpanded clones fell over the following months, and after one year, T-cell counts and TCRbeta diversity were mostly attributed to newly produced T cells.

The treatment or condition label on this specimen signifies: allogeneic hematopoietic cell transplantation with graft depleted of TCRalphabeta T cells and CD19 B cells. The children who served as transplant recipients had been given grafts of TCRalphabeta/CD19-depleted allogeneic hematopoietic cells. V loses 0 bases of germline sequence and J loses 5 bases, and the interval between the two ends is 8 bases. The CDR1 and CDR2 encoded by the germline V gene are SGDLS and YYNGEE. The CDR3 goes from the cysteine to the phenylalanine over 13 residues. Only the CDR3 portion is preserved as DNA: 39 bases, with reading frame beginning at the first base. The library came from PCR. The run used an Illumina HiSeq 2500. TCR library preparation used molecular barcoding, with unique molecular identifiers applied to normalize quantification of the TCRbeta repertoire. The public reads were reprocessed in TCRdb via fastp at Q25 and MiXCR, keeping in-frame beta chains. When rows share a CDR3 protein, they turn into one entry using the most common DNA and genes. This sample gives about 580,000 distinct CDR3 sequences in total; roughly 23% of them show up just once. Together, the top ten hold approximately 14% of the sample.

This clonotype was counted a few times. Its antigen is unknown. No base-level quality is on record; no much larger clone is a single base apart. The TCR comes from a boy less than two years old who had a stem cell transplant for acute myeloid leukemia, so the T cells may come from the graft donor. This sequence uses TRBV9 and TRBJ2-5, with the D call tentatively TRBD1 or TRBD2, each fitting 5 bases. The sample here was PBMCs, mostly from graft donor cells, taken 360 days after TCRalphabeta/CD19-depleted stem cell transplant. The nucleotides read TGTGCCAGCAGCGTAGCGGGGACGGAGACCCAGTACTTC. This translates into CASSVAGTETQYF.